The 30 T cell receptor beta chains below were found in one sample sequenced in a study of CD8 T cells in cerebrospinal fluid in Alzheimer's disease. TCRdb reprocessed the 10x single-cell sequencing reads and reports one entry per CDR3 protein, with no DNA. The listing records around 1,400 distinct CDR3 sequences. The sequenced sample was cerebrospinal fluid. The receptor source for this set is a human donor with mild cognitive impairment.

This clonotype is labeled medium-sized (0.01 to 0.1%) based on frequency. The chain employs TRBV18 and TRBJ2-2. Germline CDR1 and CDR2: KGHSH and LQKENI. The CDR3 spans 16 residues. CDR3 residues: CASSLLGGSNTGELFF.

V gene TRBV5-6 combines with J gene TRBJ2-6. CDR1 and CDR2 from the germline V gene are SGHDT and YYEEEE. This CDR3 spans 17 amino acids. This CDR3 reads CASSLAPGRSGANVLTF.

V is TRBV19 and J is TRBJ2-1; without DNA, the TCRdb call of TRBD1 cannot be checked. The V gene's germline CDR1 is LNHDA and CDR2 SQIVND (reference sequence). CDR3 size: 15 residues. CDR3 sequence reads: CASTRGRLVDNEQFF.

This clonotype is medium-sized by frequency. The chain combines TRBV12-3 or TRBV12-4 with TRBJ2-5. The CDR3 has 14 amino acids. CDR3 in amino acids: CASSSSTPQETQYF.

This clonotype is deemed medium-sized by its frequency. The genes are TRBV11-2 and TRBJ2-2. Germline V gene lookup returns CDR1 SGHAT and CDR2 FQNNGV. This CDR3 has 14 amino acids. The CDR3 spells CASSLEWQSGELFF. Looking up the rest from reference TRBV11-2 and TRBJ2-2 gives the full variable domain: EAGVAQSPRYKIIEKRQSVAFWCNPISGHATLYWYQQILGQGPKLLIQFQNNGVVDDSQLPKDRFSAERLKGVDSTLKIQPAKLEDSAVYLCASSLEWQSGELFFGEGSRLTVL.

V gene TRBV2 combines with J gene TRBJ1-2; TCRdb proposes TRBD1, but this gene call is untestable without DNA. The CDR3 runs 15 residues. The germline V gene encodes CDR1 SNHLY and CDR2 FYNNEI. CDR3 region: CASREQGASNYGYTF.

The chain has TRBV6-4 and TRBJ2-3. CDR3 length: 14 amino acids. Germline V lookup: CDR1 MRHNA, CDR2 SNTAGT. The CDR3 reads CASSAEIRTDTQYF.

By frequency, this clonotype registers medium-sized. V usage is TRBV28 and J usage is TRBJ1-1. The germline gives CDR1 MDHEN, CDR2 SYDVKM. The CDR3 spans 11 residues. This CDR3 reads CASSSSTEAFF.

The chain couples TRBV6-5 to TRBJ2-1. The CDR3 is 16 amino acids. From germline, CDR1 is MNHEY and CDR2 SVGAGI. CDR3 region: CASSYSEAHAYNEQFF.

The gene calls are TRBV1 and TRBJ2-1. TRBV1 is tagged as a pseudogene. This CDR3 region has 16 residues. The CDR3 sequence: CTSSQDLGTDNNEQFF.

This clonotype is labeled large based on frequency. The rearrangement uses TRBV5-1 and TRBJ1-1; checking the TCRdb D call of TRBD1 is not possible without DNA. CDR3 size: 13 residues. From germline, CDR1 is SGHRS and CDR2 YFSETQ. This CDR3 is CASRPGVNTEAFF.

Measured by frequency, this clonotype is medium-sized. CDR3 in amino acids: CASSFHRSTDTQYF. The rearrangement joins TRBV12-3 or TRBV12-4 to TRBJ2-3. There are 14 residues in the CDR3.

By frequency, this clonotype registers medium-sized. The J gene is TRBJ2-7, the V gene TRBV9; TCRdb indicates TRBD2, and absent DNA this call remains unverified. Looked up from germline, CDR1 is SGDLS and CDR2 is YYNGEE. This CDR3 region has 20 residues. The CDR3 region is CASSVAPSKTSGDPIYEQYF.

In terms of frequency, this clonotype is large. This chain uses TRBV12-3 or TRBV12-4 with TRBJ2-2; TCRdb lists TRBD1, though no DNA is available to test this call. The CDR3 contains 15 residues. The CDR3 sequence is CASSSPPPNTGELFF.

V and J are TRBV12-3 or TRBV12-4 and TRBJ2-1; TCRdb selects TRBD1, and the lack of DNA leaves this call unchecked. The CDR3 spans 15 residues. The chain's CDR3 is CASSLLAGARGEQFF.

The chain carries TRBV7-8 and TRBJ2-7; TCRdb reports TRBD1, a call that lacks DNA to check it against. This CDR3 is 13 amino acids long. Germline CDR1 SGHVS, CDR2 FQNEAQ. The CDR3 spells CASSLTGTYEQYF.

Measured by frequency, this clonotype is medium-sized. The chain links TRBV20-1 to TRBJ2-5; there is no DNA to check the TCRdb D call of TRBD1. This CDR3 has 11 residues. Germline CDR1 DFQATT, CDR2 SNEGSKA (reference sequence). CDR3 sequence reads: CSAHRGETQYF.

Considering frequency, this clonotype is medium-sized. This chain uses TRBV2 with TRBJ2-5; TCRdb reports TRBD1, a call that lacks DNA to check it against. CDR3 length equals 14 residues. Germline V gene data show CDR1 as SNHLY and CDR2 as FYNNEI. CDR3 sequence: CASSPGQIQETQYF.

The V call is TRBV28, the J call TRBJ1-3. CDR3 length: 12 amino acids. The V gene's germline CDR1 is MDHEN and CDR2 SYDVKM. This CDR3 is CASSSFVDTIYF. The whole variable domain, remainder taken from reference TRBV28 and TRBJ1-3, is DVKVTQSSRYLVKRTGEKVFLECVQDMDHENMFWYRQDPGLGLRLIYFSYDVKMKEKGDIPEGYSVSREKKERFSLILESASTNQTSMYLCASSSFVDTIYFGEGSWLTVV.

Judged by frequency, this clonotype is medium-sized (0.01 to 0.1%). The chain carries TRBV20-1 and TRBJ2-3; TCRdb indicates TRBD1, and absent DNA this call remains unverified. This CDR3 contains 16 residues. The germline CDR1 and CDR2 sequences are DFQATT and SNEGSKA (reference sequence). CDR3 region: CSASQLEGDSTDTQYF.

This clonotype is identified as medium-sized (0.01 to 0.1%) from frequency. This chain links TRBV10-3 with TRBJ2-3; TCRdb designates TRBD1, a call that cannot be tested without DNA. CDR3 length: 11 residues. CDR1 ENHRY and CDR2 SYGVKD come from the germline V gene. CDR3 protein: CASGRSDTQYF.

This chain joins TRBV19 and TRBJ1-5. The CDR3 is 13 residues long. CDR1 is LNHDA and CDR2 is SQIVND in the germline V gene (reference sequence). CDR3 sequence: CASSWEGNQPQHF. The full variable domain, with the rest looked up from reference TRBV19 and TRBJ1-5, is DGGITQSPKYLFRKEGQNVTLSCEQNLNHDAMYWYRQDPGQGLRLIYYSQIVNDFQKGDIAEGYSVSREKKESFPLTVTSAQKNPTAFYLCASSWEGNQPQHFGDGTRLSIL.

This clonotype registers medium-sized by frequency. V and J are TRBV7-2 and TRBJ2-1; TCRdb's assignment of TRBD1 cannot be checked, as there is no DNA. Germline assignment: CDR1 SGHTA and CDR2 FQGNSA. The CDR3 is 15 residues long. CDR3 region: CASSLDRGGYNEQFF. The full variable domain, its missing parts supplied by reference TRBV7-2 and TRBJ2-1, is GAGVSQSPSNKVTEKGKDVELRCDPISGHTALYWYRQSLGQGLEFLIYFQGNSAPDKSGLPSDRFSAERTGGSVSTLTIQRTQQEDSAVYLCASSLDRGGYNEQFFGPGTRLTVL.

V and J are TRBV25-1 and TRBJ2-5; TCRdb selects TRBD2, and the lack of DNA leaves this call unchecked. Germline CDR1 is MGHDK and CDR2 is SYGVNS. This CDR3 has 14 amino acids. The CDR3 spells CASSESRQGKTQYF.

This clonotype is labeled medium-sized based on frequency. This sequence joins TRBV24-1 and TRBJ2-2. Germline CDR1 KGHDR, CDR2 SFDVKD. The CDR3 runs to 16 residues. CDR3 sequence reads: CATSDLPPENTGELFF.

V is TRBV18 and J is TRBJ2-7; absent DNA, TCRdb's TRBD1 call cannot be checked. From germline, CDR1 is KGHSH and CDR2 LQKENI. The CDR3 length is 12 residues. The CDR3 loop reads CASRDSSYEQYF.

This clonotype is medium-sized by frequency. The gene calls are TRBV12-3 or TRBV12-4 and TRBJ2-2; TCRdb's D call, TRBD1, is unchecked because there is no DNA. The length of the CDR3 is 14 residues. CDR3 in amino acids: CASQDKQGAGELFF.

This clonotype is classed as medium-sized by frequency. The chain employs TRBV7-3 and TRBJ2-1; no DNA is available, so the TRBD1 call from TCRdb remains unchecked. The CDR3 extends over 14 amino acids. The germline gives CDR1 SGHTA, CDR2 FQGTGA. This CDR3 is CASSPNRDSNEQFF. The entire variable domain, with the rest obtained from reference TRBV7-3 and TRBJ2-1, is as follows: GAGVSQTPSNKVTEKGKYVELRCDPISGHTALYWYRQSLGQGPEFLIYFQGTGAADDSGLPNDRFFAVRPEGSVSTLKIQRTERGDSAVYLCASSPNRDSNEQFFGPGTRLTVL.

The chain couples TRBV20-1 to TRBJ2-5; TCRdb reports TRBD1, a call that lacks DNA to check it against. Germline CDR1 DFQATT, CDR2 SNEGSKA (reference sequence). The CDR3 sequence is 14 residues long. CDR3 in amino acids: CSARAGGREETQYF.

J is TRBJ1-3 and V is TRBV5-4. The V gene's germline CDR1 is SGHNT and CDR2 YYREEE (reference sequence). The CDR3 loop spans 15 amino acids. This CDR3 reads CASSSDRAGGNTIYF.